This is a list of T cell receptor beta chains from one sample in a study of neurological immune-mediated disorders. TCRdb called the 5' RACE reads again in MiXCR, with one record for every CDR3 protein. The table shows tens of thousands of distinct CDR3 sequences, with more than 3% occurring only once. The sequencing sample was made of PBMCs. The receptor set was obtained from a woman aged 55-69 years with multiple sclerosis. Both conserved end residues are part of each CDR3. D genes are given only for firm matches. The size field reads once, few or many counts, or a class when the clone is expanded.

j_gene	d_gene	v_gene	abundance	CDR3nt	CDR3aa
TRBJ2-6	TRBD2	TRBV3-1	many	TGTGCCAGCAGCCCCCCGGGAGCGGGGGTTGCTGGGGCCAACGTCCTGACTTTC	CASSPPGAGVAGANVLTF
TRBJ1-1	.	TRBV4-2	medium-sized	TGTGCCAGCAGCCAAGCCGGCAGGAACACTGAAGCTTTCTTT	CASSQAGRNTEAFF
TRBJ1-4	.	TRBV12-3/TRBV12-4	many	TGTGCCAGCAGTTTTTACGGACATCTTGAAAAACTGTTTTTT	CASSFYGHLEKLFF
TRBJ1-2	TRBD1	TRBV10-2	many	TGCGCCAGCAGCGCTCAACAGGGGACCTTCTATGGCTACACCTTC	CASSAQQGTFYGYTF
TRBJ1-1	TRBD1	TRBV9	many	TGTGCCAGCAGGCCGGGACAGTCGGCTGAAGCTTTCTTT	CASRPGQSAEAFF
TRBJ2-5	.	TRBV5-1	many	TGCGCCAGCAGCCCCGGGACGAAAGAGACCCAGTACTTC	CASSPGTKETQYF
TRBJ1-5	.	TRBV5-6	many	TGTGCCAGCAGCTTGGCCCCGGGCCAGCCCCAGCATTTT	CASSLAPGQPQHF
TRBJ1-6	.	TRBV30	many	TGTGCCTGGAGTGCAGGTGGCACCCTCCACTTT	CAWSAGGTLHF
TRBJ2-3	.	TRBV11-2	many	TGTGCCAGCAGCGTACCTCAGGGTGCCGATTATCGGTGG	CASSVPQGADYRW
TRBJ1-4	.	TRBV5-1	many	TGCGCCAGCAGCTTGGTAAGCTGGAATGAAAAACTGTTTTTT	CASSLVSWNEKLFF
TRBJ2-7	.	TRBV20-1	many	TGCAGTGCTCCTACTTACAGGGTGGACTACGAGCAGTACTTC	CSAPTYRVDYEQYF
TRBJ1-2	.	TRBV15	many	TGTGCCACCAGCACTAGGACAGCCCAGGGCTACACCTTC	CATSTRTAQGYTF
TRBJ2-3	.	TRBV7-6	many	TGTGCCAGCAGCCGGGACACAAGGCAAGATACGCAGTATTTT	CASSRDTRQDTQYF
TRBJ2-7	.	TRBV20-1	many	TGCAGTGCGCGCCGGGACTCAACCCCTTCCGAGCAGTACTTC	CSARRDSTPSEQYF
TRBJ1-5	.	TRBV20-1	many	TGCAGTGCTAGAGATATAAGCAGGGCGGGTAGCAATCAGCCCCAGCATTTT	CSARDISRAGSNQPQHF
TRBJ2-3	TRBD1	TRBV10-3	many	TGTGCCATCAGTGAGTGGGGGACAGGGAGCACAGATACGCAGTATTTT	CAISEWGTGSTDTQYF
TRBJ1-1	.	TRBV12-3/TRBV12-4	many	TGTGCCAGCAGTTTCGGCCTGAACACTGAAGCTTTCTTT	CASSFGLNTEAFF
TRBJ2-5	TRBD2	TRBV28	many	TGTGCCAGCAGTTTAGATGCAGCGGGGGGCCCCAGGGAGACCCAGTACTTC	CASSLDAAGGPRETQYF
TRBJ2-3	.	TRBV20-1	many	TGCAGTGCTAGAGCAAGGGGCTTTCGCTGGTCGGATACGCAGTATTTT	CSARARGFRWSDTQYF
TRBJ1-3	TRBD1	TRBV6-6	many	TGTGCCAGCAGTGACAGGGGGCGAGGAAACACCATATATTTT	CASSDRGRGNTIYF
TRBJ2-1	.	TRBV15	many	TGTGCCACCAGCAGAGATTTCGGGGTCCATGAGCAGTTCTTC	CATSRDFGVHEQFF
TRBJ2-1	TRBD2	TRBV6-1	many	TGTGCCAGCAGTGTTGCGGGGGGGAGCTCCTACAATGAGCAGTTCTTC	CASSVAGGSSYNEQFF
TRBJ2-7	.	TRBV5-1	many	TGCGCCAGCAGCTTGAGGGGGAGACCCTACGAGCAGTACTTC	CASSLRGRPYEQYF
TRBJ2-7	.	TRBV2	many	TGTGCCAGCAAATCCCGGGACATCACCTACGAGCAGTACTTC	CASKSRDITYEQYF
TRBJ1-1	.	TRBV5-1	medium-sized	TGCGCCAGCAGCTTGGTTGGGGCTACTGAAGCTTTCTTT	CASSLVGATEAFF
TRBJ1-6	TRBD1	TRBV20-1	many	TGCAGTGCGAGGACAGGGGTTAATTCACCCCTCCACTTT	CSARTGVNSPLHF
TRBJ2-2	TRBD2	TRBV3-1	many	TGTGCCAGCAGCCCTAGCGGTCTAATCTCCGGGGAGCTGTTTTTT	CASSPSGLISGELFF
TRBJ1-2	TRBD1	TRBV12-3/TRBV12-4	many	TGTGCCAGCGTACGACCGGGACAGTATGGCTACACCTTC	CASVRPGQYGYTF
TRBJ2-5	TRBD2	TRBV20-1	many	TGCAGTGCTACTAGCGGGGGGCCGGAGGAGACCCAGTACTTC	CSATSGGPEETQYF
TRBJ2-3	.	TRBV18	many	TGTGCCAGCTCACCACCCGGGACTCTCGGAGATACGCAGTATTTT	CASSPPGTLGDTQYF
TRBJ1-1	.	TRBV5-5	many	TGTGCCAGCAGCTTGGAACGTCTGAACACTGAAGCTTTCTTT	CASSLERLNTEAFF
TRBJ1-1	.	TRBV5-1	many	TGCGCCAGCAGCTTGGGGGAGGTGGACACTGAAGCTTTCTTT	CASSLGEVDTEAFF
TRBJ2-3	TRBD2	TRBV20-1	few	TGCAGTGCTGTCCGACTAGCGGGGAGCACAGATACGCAGTATTTT	CSAVRLAGSTDTQYF
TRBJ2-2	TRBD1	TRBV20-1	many	TGCAGTGCAGAAGGACAGGGTTGGTCCGGGGAGCTGTTTTTT	CSAEGQGWSGELFF
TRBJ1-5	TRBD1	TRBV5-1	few	TGCGCCAGCAGGGCGACAGGGGGCAATCAGCCCCAGCATTTT	CASRATGGNQPQHF
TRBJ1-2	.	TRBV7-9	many	TGTGCCAGCAGCTCAAACGGCCTCTATGGCTACACCTTC	CASSSNGLYGYTF
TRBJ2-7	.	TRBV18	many	TGTGCCAGCTCACCTCGATCCATTGATTACGAGCAGTACTTC	CASSPRSIDYEQYF
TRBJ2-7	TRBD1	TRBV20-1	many	TGCAGTGCTAGGGGACAGGGGGCTTACGAGCAGTACTTC	CSARGQGAYEQYF
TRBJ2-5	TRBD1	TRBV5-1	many	TGCGCCAGCAAATCAGGGCAGGGGGAAGAGACCCAGTACTTC	CASKSGQGEETQYF
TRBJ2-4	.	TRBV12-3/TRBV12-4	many	TGTGCCAGCAGTTTACTCAGGAACATTCAGTACTTC	CASSLLRNIQYF
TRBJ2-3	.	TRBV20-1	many	TGCAGTGCTAGAGGGCTCTCGGATACGCAGTATTTT	CSARGLSDTQYF
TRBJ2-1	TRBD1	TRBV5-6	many	TGTGCCAGCAGCCGGTTAGACAGGGCTGGCTACAATGAGCAGTTCTTC	CASSRLDRAGYNEQFF
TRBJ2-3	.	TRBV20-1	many	TGCAGTGCTAGAGATCCTTTGGACTCTAAGTATTTT	CSARDPLDSKYF
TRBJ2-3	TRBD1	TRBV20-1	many	TGCAGTGCTAGAACCGACAGGGGAGTCACAGATACGCAGTATTTT	CSARTDRGVTDTQYF